Listed here are 27 T cell receptor beta chains from one sample, sequenced in a study of molecular identifiers for immune sequencing clone quantification. TCRdb recomputed calls from the PCR reads with MiXCR, one row per CDR3 protein. The sample yields 460,000 or so distinct CDR3 sequences, 25% seen once. The material sequenced was naive CD8+ T cells from blood, with Jurkat cell RNA spiked in. Documented subset: FACS-sorted CD8+CD4-CCR7+CD45RA+ naive T cells. Receptors originate from a human donor in good health. Some libraries in this study had Jurkat cell RNA spiked in.

The chain has TRBV27 and TRBJ2-1; maybe TRBD1 (6 bases). The CDR3 consists of 14 residues. Trimming took 5 bases from V and 7 from J, leaving 15 bases between them. The germline CDR1 and CDR2 sequences are MNHEY and SMNVEV (reference sequence). The CDR3 DNA reads TGTGCCAGCAGTATCACGACAGGCCAAAATGAGCAGTTCTTC. It specifies CASSITTGQNEQFF.

This clonotype was detected a few times. The rearrangement joins TRBV12-3 or TRBV12-4 to TRBJ1-1; D is ambiguous. CDR3 length equals 12 residues. V was clipped by 1 base and J by 7 bases, with 7 bases between them. This CDR3 is CASSLVDLEAFF. DNA of the CDR3: TGTGCCAGCAGTTTAGTAGATCTTGAAGCTTTCTTT.

V gene TRBV28 combines with J gene TRBJ2-3; D gene uncertain. The CDR3 contains 14 residues. CDR1 and CDR2 from the germline V gene are MDHEN and SYDVKM. Trimming stripped 2 bases from V and 2 bases from J, with 8 bases between. CDR3 bases: TGTGCCAGCAGTTTACCTGACACCACAGATACGCAGTATTTT. The encoded protein is CASSLPDTTDTQYF.

Ten or more counts support this clonotype. The chain has TRBV29-1 and TRBJ2-3, with D possibly being TRBD2 (6 bases). Trimming removed 0 bases from V and 0 bases from J, with 13 bases in between. There are 16 residues in the CDR3. The germline gives CDR1 SQVTM, CDR2 ANQGSEA. The CDR3 is CSVEEGRRGSTDTQYF. The CDR3 bases are TGCAGCGTTGAAGAAGGGAGGCGGGGAAGCACAGATACGCAGTATTTT.

This clonotype was recorded many times. The V gene is TRBV5-1, the J gene TRBJ1-5, with a tentative D call TRBD1 (6 bases). V was shortened by 1 base and J by 2 bases, with 10 bases between the two germline ends. Per the germline V gene, CDR1 is SGHRS and CDR2 is YFSETQ. The CDR3 runs 15 residues. The CDR3 is CASSLTGIGNQPQHF. CDR3 bases: TGCGCCAGCAGCTTGACAGGGATAGGCAATCAGCCCCAGCATTTT.

This clonotype was seen repeatedly, ten times or more. The chain links TRBV27 to TRBJ2-7, with 9 bases that match TRBD2. The V and J ends lost 4 bases and 3 bases, in that order; junction bases with no gene match: 4. From germline, CDR1 is MNHEY and CDR2 SMNVEV (reference sequence). The CDR3 sequence is 14 residues long. The CDR3, as DNA: TGTGCCAGCAGTTCGGGACTAGCTTACTACGAGCAGTACTTC. Protein product: CASSSGLAYYEQYF.

The gene calls are TRBV12-3 or TRBV12-4 and TRBJ2-7; D gene uncertain. Trimming left V 6 bases short and J 7 bases short, with 16 bases between. The CDR3 is 13 amino acids. The CDR3 DNA is TGTGCCAGCAGGACGTCTCTGGCGGCTGAGCAGTACTTC. It codes for CASRTSLAAEQYF.

Worth noting for this clonotype: The junction does not match germline at one end; this may be a read error. The V and J genes are TRBV6-2 or TRBV6-3 and TRBJ2-7; TRBD1 or TRBD2 may be the D gene (5 bases each). The CDR3 length is 15 residues. The germline gives CDR1 MNHEY, CDR2 SVGEGT. The CDR3: CASRHTRDGPYAQYF. The CDR3 coding sequence is TGTGCCAGCAGACACACCCGGGACGGACCCTACGCGCAGTACTTC.

The V gene is TRBV4-2, the J gene TRBJ2-6; 7 bases are a match to TRBD1. The V and J ends lost 2 bases and 13 bases, in that order; junction bases with no gene match: 8. The germline CDR1 and CDR2 sequences are LGHNA and YNFKEQ. The CDR3 loop spans 14 amino acids. CDR3 loop: CASSQLGDSQVLTF. The CDR3 region has the DNA TGTGCCAGCAGCCAACTAGGGGACAGTCAGGTCCTGACTTTC.

The chain recombines TRBV4-1 with TRBJ1-2; unclear D gene. Germline values: CDR1 MGHRA, CDR2 YSYEKL. V shed 0 bases and J shed 7 bases, with 9 bases lying between them. The CDR3 is 13 residues long. The CDR3 is CASSQEALGGYTF. The CDR3 bases are TGCGCCAGCAGCCAAGAGGCGTTAGGTGGCTACACCTTC.

This clonotype has at least ten counts. The chain combines TRBV14 with TRBJ1-2, with D perhaps matching TRBD1 (5 bases). V was trimmed by 0 bases and J by 5 bases, leaving 7 bases between them. Germline V gene lookup returns CDR1 SGHDN and CDR2 FVKESK. The CDR3 runs to 13 residues. CDR3 loop: CASSQEQDYGYTF. CDR3 in DNA: TGTGCCAGCAGCCAAGAACAGGATTATGGCTACACCTTC.

This clonotype was counted ten times or more. The gene calls are TRBV19 and TRBJ2-3; D unresolved. V was shortened by 3 bases and J by 2 bases, with 9 bases between the two germline ends. CDR3 length: 14 amino acids. Germline assignment: CDR1 LNHDA and CDR2 SQIVND (reference sequence). This CDR3 reads CASSIGLDTDTQYF. CDR3 sequence (DNA): TGTGCCAGTAGTATCGGGTTGGACACAGATACGCAGTATTTT.

This clonotype was seen many times. The chain's CDR3 is CSVAGIYGYTF. CDR3 bases: TGCAGCGTTGCCGGGATCTATGGCTACACCTTC. The rearrangement links TRBV29-1 to TRBJ1-2, with no clear D. Germline lookup yields CDR1 SQVTM and CDR2 ANQGSEA. The V end lost 4 bases, the J end lost 4 bases, and 7 bases lay between the germline ends. The CDR3 has 11 residues.

The CDR3: CASSQGAHRAYEQYF. The CDR3 DNA is TGTGCCAGCAGCCAAGGGGCCCATCGGGCATACGAGCAGTACTTC. The chain joins TRBV14 to TRBJ2-7, with D unresolved. Germline V gives CDR1 SGHDN, CDR2 FVKESK. The ends were cut back, 1 base at V and 4 bases at J, with 14 bases in the middle. The CDR3 runs 15 residues.

This clonotype has a count of ten or more. V usage is TRBV29-1 and J usage is TRBJ2-7; TRBD2 matches at 16 bases. The CDR3 has 18 residues. Trimming removed 0 bases from V and 3 bases from J; junction bases left unmatched: 8. In germline, CDR1 is SQVTM, CDR2 ANQGSEA. In DNA, the CDR3 is TGCAGCGTTGAAGAGGGACTAGCGGGAGGGCCTGGGGGCTACGAGCAGTACTTC. Translation: CSVEEGLAGGPGGYEQYF.

V is TRBV28 and J is TRBJ2-5; 8 bases line up with TRBD1. The CDR3 covers 16 residues. J was trimmed by 4 bases and V by 2 bases; bases with no gene match: 9. The V gene's germline CDR1 is MDHEN and CDR2 SYDVKM. CDR3 protein: CASSLRGAGGVETQYF. Here the CDR3 DNA reads TGTGCCAGCAGTTTACGAGGCGCAGGGGGCGTAGAGACCCAGTACTTC.

As DNA, the CDR3 is TGTGCCAGCAGTGAACGCCCCGGGGAGGGGGCTGAGACCCAGTACTTC. It is translated as CASSERPGEGAETQYF. The V gene is TRBV2, the J gene TRBJ2-5, with D tentatively TRBD1 or TRBD2 (7 bases each). The CDR3 length is 16 residues. The germline V gene encodes CDR1 SNHLY and CDR2 FYNNEI. V lost 2 bases, J lost 5 bases, and 18 bases lay in between.

The table lists this clonotype with a few counts. The V call is TRBV10-3, the J call TRBJ1-1; TRBD1 agrees at 7 bases. The V and J ends lost 4 bases and 1 base, in that order; junction bases with no gene match: 0. The CDR3 has 13 residues. Per the germline V gene, CDR1 is ENHRY and CDR2 is SYGVKD. Here the CDR3 reads CAISGQGNTEAFF. In DNA, the CDR3 is TGTGCCATCAGTGGACAGGGGAACACTGAAGCTTTCTTT.

This clonotype appeared many times. The CDR3 spells CASSPSRQVHNQPQHF. The CDR3 region has the DNA TGTGCCAGCAGCCCGTCCCGACAGGTACACAATCAGCCCCAGCATTTT. V and J are TRBV5-8 and TRBJ1-5; D is perhaps TRBD1 (6 bases). V was clipped by 4 bases and J by 3 bases, with 17 bases between them. Germline loops: CDR1 SGHTS, CDR2 YDEGEE. This CDR3 contains 16 residues. Supplemented by reference TRBV5-8 and TRBJ1-5, the full variable domain reads EAGVTQSPTHLIKTRGQQATLRCSPISGHTSVYWYQQALGLGLQFLLWYDEGEERNRGNFPPRFSGRQFPNYSSELNVNALELEDSALYLCASSPSRQVHNQPQHFGDGTRLSIL.

The rearrangement joins TRBV7-9 to TRBJ2-7; D gene unclear. CDR3 length: 15 residues. Between the trimmed V and J ends, which lost 4 bases and 2 bases, there was a span of 15 bases. The germline V gene has CDR1 SEHNR and CDR2 FQNEAQ (reference sequence). The CDR3 is CASSSDGRATYEQYF. The CDR3 DNA reads TGTGCCAGCAGCTCTGACGGACGGGCCACCTACGAGCAGTACTTC.

J is TRBJ2-7 and V is TRBV27, with a tentative D call TRBD2 (5 bases). CDR1 is MNHEY, CDR2 SMNVEV, per germline (reference sequence). Between the trimmed V and J ends, which lost 5 bases and 2 bases, there was a span of 13 bases. The length of the CDR3 is 14 residues. CDR3: CASSPGLTTYEQYF. The CDR3 DNA is TGTGCCAGCAGTCCTGGACTGACGACCTACGAGCAGTACTTC.

This clonotype came up a few times. The V gene is TRBV7-9, the J gene TRBJ2-1, with a possible D match to TRBD2 (5 bases). Germline CDR1 SEHNR, CDR2 FQNEAQ (reference sequence). The CDR3 is 16 residues long. Trimming took off 5 bases at V and 6 bases at J, with 20 bases between the two ends. The CDR3 spells CASSPREGKQLNEQFF. The CDR3, as DNA: TGTGCCAGCAGCCCCCGTGAGGGCAAACAACTCAATGAGCAGTTCTTC.

Turning to this clonotype: The junction departs from the called germline gene at one end, perhaps through a read error. The CDR3 reads CASSESRTETYVYTF. In DNA, the CDR3 is TGTGCCAGCAGCGAATCAAGGACAGAGACCTATGTCTACACCTTC. This chain joins TRBV9 and TRBJ1-2, with D maybe TRBD1 (6 bases). The CDR3 spans 15 residues. Per the germline V gene, CDR1 is SGDLS and CDR2 is YYNGEE.

V and J are TRBV10-1 and TRBJ2-5, with 7 bases that match TRBD1. The ends lost 5 bases at V and 1 base at J; junction bases unmatched: 4. Per germline, CDR1 WNHNN and CDR2 SYGVQD (reference sequence). The CDR3 totals 14 residues. DNA of the CDR3: TGCGCCAGCAGTATGGACAGGCTCCAAGAGACCCAGTACTTC. Translated: CASSMDRLQETQYF.

Many counts were recorded for this clonotype. The rearrangement joins TRBV20-1 to TRBJ2-3; possibly TRBD1 for D (6 bases). Germline V gives CDR1 DFQATT, CDR2 SNEGSKA (reference sequence). With 0 bases removed from V and 5 bases from J, the gap between germline ends came to 12 bases. The CDR3 length is 14 residues. CDR3 sequence (DNA): TGCAGTGCTAGAGATCAACAGGGTAAAGATACGCAGTATTTT. Its translation is CSARDQQGKDTQYF.

This clonotype has a count of ten or more. The rearrangement links TRBV12-3 or TRBV12-4 to TRBJ2-5; 10 nucleotides line up with TRBD2. The CDR3 totals 16 residues. V was clipped by 5 bases and J by 5 bases; unmatched bases: 11. The CDR3 loop is CASSPDPTSGYETQYF. CDR3 nucleotide sequence: TGTGCCAGCAGTCCGGACCCGACTAGCGGGTATGAGACCCAGTACTTC.

The chain combines TRBV7-9 with TRBJ1-1; the D gene is possibly TRBD1 (6 bases). Germline V gene lookup returns CDR1 SEHNR and CDR2 FQNEAQ (reference sequence). The CDR3 length is 14 residues. Trimming cost V 6 bases and J 4 bases, with 15 bases left between them. The CDR3 sequence is CASRIQGGGTEAFF. CDR3 sequence (DNA): TGTGCCAGCAGGATCCAGGGAGGGGGCACTGAAGCTTTCTTT.